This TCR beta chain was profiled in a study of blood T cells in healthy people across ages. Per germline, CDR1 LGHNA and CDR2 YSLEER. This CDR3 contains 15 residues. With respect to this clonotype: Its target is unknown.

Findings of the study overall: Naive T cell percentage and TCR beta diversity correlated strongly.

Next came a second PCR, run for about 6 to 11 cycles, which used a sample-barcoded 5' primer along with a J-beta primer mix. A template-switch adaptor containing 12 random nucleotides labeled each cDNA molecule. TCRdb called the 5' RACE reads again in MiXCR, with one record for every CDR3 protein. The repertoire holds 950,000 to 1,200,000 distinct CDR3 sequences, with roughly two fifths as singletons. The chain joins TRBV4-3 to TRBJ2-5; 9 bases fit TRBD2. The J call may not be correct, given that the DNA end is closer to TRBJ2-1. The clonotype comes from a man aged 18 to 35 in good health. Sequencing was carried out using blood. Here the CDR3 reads CASSQDLAGYETQFF. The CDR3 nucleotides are TGCGCCAGCAGCCAAGACCTAGCGGGGTATGAGACCCAGTTCTTC.